Following are 6 T cell receptor beta chains from one sample sequenced in a study of breast tumors, draining lymph nodes, adjacent tissues. Axillary draining lymph nodes of breast cancer patients supplied the node samples. Each CDR3 protein is one row after TCRdb ran MiXCR on the multiplex PCR reads. Here the sample spans some 97,000 distinct CDR3 sequences, around 20% being singletons. Sequences were obtained from axillary lymph node tissue. These receptors all stem from a female donor with breast cancer. Some clones in this sample may be carry-over from other donors' samples.

In the case of this clonotype: The junction departs from germline at one end; a sequencing error may be responsible. The chain has TRBV9 and TRBJ1-4; D not certain. CDR3 size: 17 residues. Germline lookup yields CDR1 SGDLS and CDR2 YYNGEE. This chain's CDR3 is CACSKSQVLLPNEKLFF. The DNA of the CDR3 is TGTGCCTGCAGCAAGAGCCAGGTATTGCTGCCTAATGAAAAACTGTTTTTT.

The rearrangement links TRBV6-1 to TRBJ2-1, with D unclear. In germline, CDR1 is MNHNS, CDR2 SASEGT. CDR3 length: 16 residues. V gave up 4 bases and J gave up 4 bases, with 17 bases separating them. In DNA, the CDR3 is TGTGCCAGCAGTGGTTCCAGGCAGAGAGTTTACAATGAGCAGTTCTTC. Translating it yields CASSGSRQRVYNEQFF.

The gene calls are TRBV28 and TRBJ1-2; the match to TRBD1 covers 12 bases. The CDR3 loop spans 15 amino acids. V trimming: 5 bases; J trimming: 7 bases; junction bases outside the gene matches: 8. Germline V gives CDR1 MDHEN, CDR2 SYDVKM. DNA for the CDR3: TGTGCCAGCAGTACTCCCGGGACAGGGGGCCGTGGCTACACCTTC. Protein sequence: CASSTPGTGGRGYTF.

The chain combines TRBV6-1 with TRBJ1-4; TRBD1 is a possible D gene (6 bases). Germline values: CDR1 MNHNS, CDR2 SASEGT. The V end lost 8 bases, the J end lost 7 bases, and 17 bases lay between the germline ends. The CDR3 sequence is 14 residues long. The chain's CDR3 is CASRGGGTGEKLFF. CDR3 coding DNA: TGTGCCAGCCGAGGAGGGGGAACCGGTGAAAAACTGTTTTTT.

This clonotype came up once. The junction shows a germline mismatch at one end, possibly a read error. DNA for the CDR3: TGTGCCAGCAGCGCGGGACAGGGGACTAGGCATGAGCAGTTCTTT. It codes for CASSAGQGTRHEQFF. The chain recombines TRBV2 with TRBJ2-1; 10 bases are a match to TRBD1. Germline-derived CDR1 and CDR2 are SNHLY and FYNNEI. The CDR3 contains 15 residues.

This clonotype was counted a few times. J is TRBJ1-2 and V is TRBV27; TRBD1 agrees at 8 bases. The CDR3 totals 13 residues. The V segment lost 3 bases and the J segment 7 bases; nucleotides outside the gene matches: 4. CDR1 and CDR2 (germline): MNHEY, SMNVEV (reference sequence). The CDR3 here is CASSFTRGLGYTF. In DNA, the CDR3 is TGTGCCAGCAGTTTTACCAGGGGGCTTGGCTACACCTTC.